This T cell receptor beta chain was sequenced for a study of blood T cell repertoires in COVID-19. The overall study: Acute and convalescent COVID-19 specimens originated in the United States, Italy and Spain. Sources were T cells, B-cell-depleted T cells, or PBMCs; the material itself was cDNA or gDNA.

V lost 4 bases to trimming and J lost 2 bases; unmatched junction nucleotides: 6. The CDR3 length is 15 residues. Looked up from germline, CDR1 is SEHNR and CDR2 is FQNEAQ (reference sequence). Original methodology: Quantification of nucleated cells was approximated via reference gene primer amplification. Method: immunoSEQ multiplex PCR; TCRdb's copy keeps in-frame clones and lacks some. V, J and clone size are taken as reported in that table, and D and trimming were inferred from the DNA itself. The table shows roughly 100,000 clones, with around 90% occurring only once. This TCR was recovered from a human donor in a cohort sampled during active COVID-19. The chain links TRBV7-9 to TRBJ2-7, with TRBD1 matching 9 bases. The sequencing input was peripheral blood. The CDR3 loop is CASSSRTGDAYEQYF. In DNA form, the CDR3 reads TGTGCCAGCAGCTCGCGGACAGGGGACGCCTACGAGCAGTACTTC.